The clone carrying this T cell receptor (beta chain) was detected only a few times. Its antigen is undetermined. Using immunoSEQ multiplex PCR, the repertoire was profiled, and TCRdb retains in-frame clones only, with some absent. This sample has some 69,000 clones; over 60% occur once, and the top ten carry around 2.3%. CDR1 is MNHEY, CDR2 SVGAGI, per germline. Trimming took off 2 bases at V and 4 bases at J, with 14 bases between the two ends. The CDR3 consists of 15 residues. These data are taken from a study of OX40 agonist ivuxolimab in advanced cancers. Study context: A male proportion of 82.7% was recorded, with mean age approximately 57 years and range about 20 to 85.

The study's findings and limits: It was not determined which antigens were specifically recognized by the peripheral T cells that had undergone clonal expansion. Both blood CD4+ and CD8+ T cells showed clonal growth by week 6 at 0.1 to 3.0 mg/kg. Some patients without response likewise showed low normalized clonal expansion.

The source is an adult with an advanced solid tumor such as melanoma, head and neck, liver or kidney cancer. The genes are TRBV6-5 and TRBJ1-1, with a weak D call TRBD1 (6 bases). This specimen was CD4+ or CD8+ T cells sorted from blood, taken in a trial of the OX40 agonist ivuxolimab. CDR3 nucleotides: TGTGCCAGCAGTTACCCGGGGGCGCAGGGCACTGAAGCTTTCTTT. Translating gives CASSYPGAQGTEAFF.